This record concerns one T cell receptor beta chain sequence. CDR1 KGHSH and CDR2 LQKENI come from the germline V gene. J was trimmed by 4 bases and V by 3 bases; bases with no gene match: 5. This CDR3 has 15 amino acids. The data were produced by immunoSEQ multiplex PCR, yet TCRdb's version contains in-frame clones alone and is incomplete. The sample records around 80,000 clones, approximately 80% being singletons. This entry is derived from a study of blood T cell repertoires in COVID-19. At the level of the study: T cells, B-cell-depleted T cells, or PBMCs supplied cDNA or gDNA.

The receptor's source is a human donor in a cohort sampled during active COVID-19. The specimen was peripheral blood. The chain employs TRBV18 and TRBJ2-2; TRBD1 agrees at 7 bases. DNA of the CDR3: TGTGCCAGCTCACCGCGACAGGGAAGCACCGGGGAGCTGTTTTTT. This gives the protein CASSPRQGSTGELFF.